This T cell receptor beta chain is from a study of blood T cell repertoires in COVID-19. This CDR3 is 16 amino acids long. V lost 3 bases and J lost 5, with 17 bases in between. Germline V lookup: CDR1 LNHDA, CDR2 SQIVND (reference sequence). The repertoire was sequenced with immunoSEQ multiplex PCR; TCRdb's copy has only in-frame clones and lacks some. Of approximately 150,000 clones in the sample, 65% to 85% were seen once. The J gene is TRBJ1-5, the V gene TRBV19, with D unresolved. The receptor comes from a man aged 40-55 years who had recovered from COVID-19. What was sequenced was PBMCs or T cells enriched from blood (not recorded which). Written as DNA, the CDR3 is TGTGCCAGTAGTATTAAAGCCGGGGAGGCCTATCAGCCCCAGCATTTT. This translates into CASSIKAGEAYQPQHF.